The T cell receptor beta chain described here comes from a study of OX40 agonist ivuxolimab in advanced cancers. At the level of the study: Ivuxolimab doses were 0.01, 0.1, 0.3, 1.5, 3 or 10 mg/kg every 2 weeks. Broader study findings: Blood T cells, both CD4+ and CD8+, expanded clonally by week 6 at 0.1 to 3.0 mg/kg.

With regard to this clone: Its specificity is unknown.

TCRdb's copy holds only in-frame clones and misses some; the assay was immunoSEQ multiplex PCR. The sample contains tens of thousands of clones, less than 85% of which appear only once. Germline loops: CDR1 SGDLS, CDR2 YYNGEE. Trimming cost V 3 bases and J 4 bases; bases outside gene matches: 7. This CDR3 is 15 amino acids long. The source was CD4+ or CD8+ T cells sorted from blood, collected in a trial of the OX40 agonist ivuxolimab. The rearrangement uses TRBV9 and TRBJ1-2; 9 nucleotides agree with TRBD1. The sequence came from an adult with an advanced solid tumor such as melanoma, head and neck, liver or kidney cancer. The CDR3 bases are TGTGCCAGCAGCGCATCCGGGACAGGGACCTATGGCTACACCTTC. Its translation: CASSASGTGTYGYTF.